Listed here are 9 T cell receptor beta chains from one sample, sequenced in a study of T cells in localized non-small cell lung cancer. Produced via immunoSEQ multiplex PCR; TCRdb's table is partial and in-frame only. The repertoire holds roughly 36,000 clones, with roughly 83% as singletons. The starting material was PBMCs, obtained before any cancer treatment. These receptors all stem from a woman aged 35 to 70 with stage II squamous cell lung carcinoma.

V and J are TRBV7-9 and TRBJ2-5, with D maybe TRBD2 (5 bases). The CDR3 contains 12 residues. Trimming removed 6 bases at V and 5 bases at J, with 10 bases between. The germline gives CDR1 SEHNR, CDR2 FQNEAQ (reference sequence). As DNA, the CDR3 is TGTGCCAGCAGGAGGGAAGGGGAGACCCAGTACTTC. Translated: CASRREGETQYF.

The chain uses TRBV4-3 and TRBJ2-3; D call uncertain. This CDR3 has 16 residues. V was pared by 4 bases and J by 0 bases, with 14 bases between. Germline loops: CDR1 LGHNA, CDR2 YSLEER. In nucleotides, the CDR3 is TGCGCCAGCAGCCCGCTTGATTCCACTAGCACAGATACGCAGTATTTT. This encodes CASSPLDSTSTDTQYF.

The chain combines TRBV5-4 with TRBJ2-2; no firm D call. The CDR3 has 16 amino acids. The germline gives CDR1 SGHNT, CDR2 YYREEE (reference sequence). The V end was cut by 1 base, the J end by 6 bases, with 16 bases between. This CDR3 is CASSLPSYSSSGELFF. Written as DNA, the CDR3 is TGTGCCAGCAGCTTGCCTTCTTATTCTAGTTCCGGGGAGCTGTTTTTT.

This chain uses TRBV23-1 with TRBJ1-6; TRBD1 agrees at 8 bases. TRBV23-1 is treated as an ORF (open reading frame) with a function not yet certain. Germline trimming cut 4 bases from V and 8 bases from J; bases unmatched to any gene: 28. CDR3 length equals 22 residues. The CDR3 DNA is TGCGCCAGCAGTCCCCCCGCAGGAGGCAGGGGGCCTACCAAAGCTACTGATTCACCCCTCCACTTT. Encoded protein: CASSPPAGGRGPTKATDSPLHF.

This clone is a singleton in its sample. This chain connects TRBV6-5 to TRBJ1-2, with D unclear. The CDR3 spans 15 residues. Trimming took 4 bases from V and 3 from J, leaving 15 bases between them. The germline CDR1 and CDR2 sequences are MNHEY and SVGAGI. The CDR3 DNA is TGTGCCAGCAGTTCCTTGTCCAACACCTACTATGGCTACACCTTC. Its protein is CASSSLSNTYYGYTF.

This rearrangement joins TRBV9 to TRBJ2-1; 8 bases line up with TRBD2. V shed 4 bases and J 7 bases; nucleotides not matched to a gene: 13. CDR3 length: 16 amino acids. CDR1 and CDR2 (germline): SGDLS, YYNGEE. The CDR3 here is CASSPRGTGGFNEQFF. The CDR3 DNA reads TGTGCCAGCAGCCCCAGAGGGACGGGGGGGTTTAATGAGCAGTTCTTC.

The chain combines TRBV2 with TRBJ2-6; possible D gene TRBD2, 7 bases. Between the trimmed V and J ends, which lost 4 bases and 1 base, there was a span of 17 bases. CDR3 length equals 18 residues. CDR1 and CDR2 from the germline V gene are SNHLY and FYNNEI. This chain's CDR3 is CASSVFGGRRSGANVLTF. CDR3 DNA: TGTGCCAGCAGTGTGTTCGGGGGGCGGAGGTCTGGGGCCAACGTCCTGACTTTC.

The chain recombines TRBV13 with TRBJ2-2; D assignment may be TRBD1 or TRBD2 (6 bases each). V was shortened by 6 bases and J by 5 bases, with 16 bases between the two germline ends. Germline V lookup: CDR1 PRHDT, CDR2 FYEKMQ (reference sequence). CDR3 size: 15 residues. The CDR3 sequence is CASSGGPKVTGELFF. For the CDR3, the DNA is TGTGCCAGCAGTGGGGGGCCTAAGGTTACCGGGGAGCTGTTTTTT.

This chain connects TRBV6-5 to TRBJ2-7; TRBD1 matches 11 bases. CDR1 is MNHEY, CDR2 SVGAGI, per germline. The length of the CDR3 is 15 residues. The V segment lost 2 bases and the J segment 2 bases; nucleotides outside the gene matches: 2. CDR3 amino acids: CASSYVGQGAYEQYF. The CDR3 DNA reads TGTGCCAGCAGTTACGTGGGACAGGGGGCCTACGAGCAGTACTTC.